A selection of T cell receptor beta chains follows, all from one sample in a study of blood T cells in healthy people across ages. Each CDR3 protein gets one entry after TCRdb re-called the 5' RACE reads with MiXCR. The sample has around 2 million distinct CDR3 sequences, about 39% seen once. Sample: blood. The receptors derive from a human donor in good health. Each CDR3 is given with its conserved first and last residue. Fields, in order: V gene, J gene, D gene, clone size, CDR3 protein, CDR3 DNA. D genes are given only for firm matches. Where a row states a size, it is once, few, many or the class of an expanded clone; other rows omit it.

V: TRBV6-2/TRBV6-3; J: TRBJ2-1; D: -; size: once; CDR3: CASTLEGSVYNEQFF; DNA: TGTGCCAGCACGTTGGAAGGGTCAGTCTACAATGAGCAGTTCTTC
V: TRBV5-6; J: TRBJ2-1; D: -; size: -; CDR3: CASSLGVLAEQFF; DNA: TGTGCCAGCAGCTTGGGGGTTCTAGCTGAGCAGTTCTTC
V: TRBV20-1; J: TRBJ2-3; D: TRBD2; size: -; CDR3: CSASRASGGAYRITDTQYF; DNA: TGCAGCGCTTCCCGGGCTAGCGGGGGGGCTTACCGAATCACAGATACGCAGTATTTT
V: TRBV4-3; J: TRBJ2-7; D: -; size: many; CDR3: CASSQGTVNYEQYF; DNA: TGCGCCAGCAGCCAAGGGACAGTCAACTACGAGCAGTACTTC
V: TRBV12-3/TRBV12-4; J: TRBJ2-1; D: -; size: few; CDR3: CASSPDGGGVNNEQFF; DNA: TGTGCCAGCAGTCCTGACGGTGGCGGGGTTAACAATGAGCAGTTCTTC
V: TRBV7-9; J: TRBJ2-4; D: -; size: -; CDR3: CASSLEGVLGVGEQYF; DNA: TGTGCCAGCAGCTTAGAAGGGGTCCTTGGGGTAGGGGAGCAGTACTTC
V: TRBV3-1; J: TRBJ1-4; D: -; size: -; CDR3: CASSQVAGVEKLFF; DNA: TGTGCCAGCAGCCAAGTTGCAGGGGTTGAAAAACTGTTTTTT
V: TRBV4-1; J: TRBJ2-7; D: -; size: -; CDR3: CASGQDQFGQGYF; DNA: TGCGCCAGCGGCCAAGATCAGTTTGGGCAGGGGTACTTC
V: TRBV21-1; J: TRBJ2-1; D: -; size: few; CDR3: CASSKDGGAEGSDNEQFF; DNA: TGTGCCAGCAGCAAAGATGGTGGGGCCGAAGGTTCGGATAATGAGCAGTTCTTC
V: TRBV7-8; J: TRBJ2-1; D: -; size: -; CDR3: CASSLGSPMIYNEQFF; DNA: TGTGCCAGCAGCTTAGGGAGTCCGATGATCTACAATGAGCAGTTCTTC
V: TRBV20-1; J: TRBJ2-1; D: -; size: -; CDR3: CSARGTGASSYNEQFF; DNA: TGCAGTGCTAGAGGGACGGGGGCGAGCTCCTACAATGAGCAGTTCTTC
V: TRBV12-3/TRBV12-4; J: TRBJ2-7; D: TRBD2; size: -; CDR3: CASSSSNSGGARYEQYF; DNA: TGTGCCAGCAGTTCTTCCAATAGCGGGGGGGCTCGCTACGAGCAGTACTTC
V: TRBV7-2; J: TRBJ2-1; D: TRBD2; size: once; CDR3: CASTGLAGGAYNEQFF; DNA: TGTGCCAGCACCGGACTAGCGGGGGGCGCCTACAATGAGCAGTTCTTC
V: TRBV9; J: TRBJ2-5; D: -; size: few; CDR3: CASSVGAQYF; DNA: TGTGCCAGCAGCGTAGGTGCGCAGTACTTC
V: TRBV10-3; J: TRBJ1-4; D: TRBD1; size: -; CDR3: CATRGQGNEKLFF; DNA: TGTGCCACTAGGGGACAGGGGAATGAAAAACTGTTTTTT
V: TRBV6-5; J: TRBJ2-5; D: TRBD1; size: -; CDR3: CASSMDRVETQYF; DNA: TGTGCCAGCAGTATGGACAGGGTTGAGACCCAGTACTTC
V: TRBV5-1; J: TRBJ1-2; D: -; size: -; CDR3: CASSLAGETPKHGYTF; DNA: TGCGCCAGCAGCTTGGCTGGGGAAACTCCGAAACATGGCTACACCTTC
V: TRBV29-1; J: TRBJ2-3; D: -; size: -; CDR3: CSVTDYSTDTQYF; DNA: TGCAGCGTTACTGACTACAGCACAGATACGCAGTATTTT
V: TRBV5-1; J: TRBJ2-5; D: -; size: -; CDR3: CASSFDSYQETQYF; DNA: TGCGCCAGCAGCTTTGACAGCTACCAAGAGACCCAGTACTTC
V: TRBV7-2; J: TRBJ1-5; D: -; size: few; CDR3: CASSLNSALSSGNQPQHF; DNA: TGTGCCAGCAGCTTAAACTCAGCTCTCAGTTCAGGTAATCAGCCCCAGCATTTT
V: TRBV4-2; J: TRBJ1-1; D: -; size: -; CDR3: CASSQEIQGTNTEAFF; DNA: TGTGCCAGCAGCCAAGAGATTCAGGGGACGAACACTGAAGCTTTCTTT
V: TRBV3-1; J: TRBJ2-3; D: TRBD2; size: few; CDR3: CASSLSGTSSDTQYF; DNA: TGTGCCAGCAGCCTCTCCGGGACTAGTTCGGATACGCAGTATTTT
V: TRBV4-3; J: TRBJ2-1; D: -; size: few; CDR3: CASSQDSWGGEQFF; DNA: TGCGCCAGCAGCCAAGATAGTTGGGGGGGCGAGCAGTTCTTC
V: TRBV28; J: TRBJ2-3; D: -; size: -; CDR3: CASSPISLTRTDTQYF; DNA: TGTGCCAGCAGTCCCATCTCTCTCACGCGCACAGATACGCAGTATTTT
V: TRBV24-1; J: TRBJ2-3; D: TRBD2; size: -; CDR3: CATSDLTSGGRTDTQYF; DNA: TGTGCCACCAGTGATTTAACTAGCGGGGGCCGCACAGATACGCAGTATTTT
V: TRBV4-2; J: TRBJ2-6; D: -; size: few; CDR3: CASSQVWQGANVLTF; DNA: TGTGCCAGCAGCCAAGTTTGGCAGGGGGCCAACGTCCTGACTTTC
V: TRBV6-5; J: TRBJ1-2; D: TRBD1; size: -; CDR3: CASSRQGRVNYGYTF; DNA: TGTGCCAGCAGCCGACAGGGTCGGGTAAACTATGGCTACACCTTC
V: TRBV28; J: TRBJ2-5; D: -; size: -; CDR3: CASSLEAGEIQETQYF; DNA: TGTGCCAGCAGTTTAGAAGCCGGTGAAATCCAAGAGACCCAGTACTTC
V: TRBV2; J: TRBJ2-1; D: TRBD2; size: few; CDR3: CATAAWTSVVGEQFF; DNA: TGTGCCACCGCGGCATGGACTAGCGTTGTGGGTGAGCAGTTCTTC
V: TRBV2; J: TRBJ2-3; D: TRBD1; size: few; CDR3: CASRQGANTDTQYF; DNA: TGTGCCAGCAGACAGGGGGCCAACACAGATACGCAGTATTTT
V: TRBV4-2; J: TRBJ2-3; D: TRBD2; size: -; CDR3: CASSQKGGGNADTQYF; DNA: TGTGCCAGCAGCCAAAAGGGCGGGGGAAATGCAGATACGCAGTATTTT
V: TRBV10-3; J: TRBJ2-5; D: TRBD1; size: many; CDR3: CAISESTGVETQYF; DNA: TGTGCCATCAGTGAGTCGACAGGGGTAGAGACCCAGTACTTC
V: TRBV29-1; J: TRBJ2-7; D: TRBD2; size: -; CDR3: CNVGTSRGYEQYF; DNA: TGCAACGTTGGGACTAGTCGGGGTTACGAGCAGTACTTC
V: TRBV7-6; J: TRBJ2-5; D: -; size: many; CDR3: CASSSYTGEQYF; DNA: TGTGCCAGCAGCTCCTACACGGGAGAGCAGTACTTC
V: TRBV4-3; J: TRBJ2-1; D: TRBD2; size: many; CDR3: CASSQDSGGSYNEQFF; DNA: TGCGCCAGCAGCCAAGATAGCGGGGGCTCCTACAATGAGCAGTTCTTC
V: TRBV28; J: TRBJ1-3; D: -; size: -; CDR3: CASKKNRDGNTIYF; DNA: TGTGCCAGCAAAAAAAACAGGGATGGAAACACCATATATTTT
V: TRBV28; J: TRBJ1-5; D: -; size: -; CDR3: CASSFDTVPHQPQHF; DNA: TGTGCCAGCAGTTTTGACACCGTACCTCATCAGCCCCAGCATTTT
V: TRBV7-8; J: TRBJ1-1; D: -; size: once; CDR3: CASSLLSPQRMNTEAFF; DNA: TGTGCCAGCAGCCTTTTGTCCCCCCAACGCATGAACACCGAAGCTTTCTTT
V: TRBV20-1; J: TRBJ2-1; D: -; size: -; CDR3: CSAPTRGSEQFF; DNA: TGCAGTGCCCCAACTAGAGGCAGTGAGCAGTTCTTC
V: TRBV7-9; J: TRBJ1-2; D: TRBD1; size: -; CDR3: CASSPPGLGQGDYTF; DNA: TGTGCCAGCAGCCCGCCTGGGCTGGGACAGGGAGACTACACCTTC
V: TRBV7-2; J: TRBJ2-5; D: -; size: -; CDR3: CASSRVPTFQETQYF; DNA: TGTGCCAGCAGCCGTGTTCCTACTTTCCAAGAGACCCAGTACTTC
V: TRBV4-2; J: TRBJ1-1; D: TRBD1; size: -; CDR3: CASSQATGTNTEAFF; DNA: TGTGCCAGCAGCCAGGCGACAGGGACGAACACTGAAGCTTTCTTT
V: TRBV7-2; J: TRBJ1-2; D: -; size: -; CDR3: CASSLFSGYGYTF; DNA: TGTGCCAGCAGCTTATTCTCCGGCTATGGCTACACCTTC
V: TRBV7-2; J: TRBJ1-2; D: -; size: few; CDR3: CASSRQKGRYYGYTF; DNA: TGTGCCAGCAGTAGGCAAAAGGGACGGTACTATGGCTACACCTTC
V: TRBV20-1; J: TRBJ2-5; D: -; size: few; CDR3: CSARDWSGTLRGETQYF; DNA: TGCAGTGCTAGAGATTGGTCTGGGACGCTGAGGGGAGAGACCCAGTACTTC
V: TRBV5-1; J: TRBJ1-5; D: -; size: -; CDR3: CASSPRPGEEQPQHF; DNA: TGCGCCAGCAGTCCCCGGCCAGGGGAGGAACAGCCCCAGCATTTT
V: TRBV29-1; J: TRBJ2-5; D: -; size: -; CDR3: CSVRGQGMETQYF; DNA: TGCAGCGTTCGCGGTCAGGGGATGGAGACCCAGTACTTC
V: TRBV20-1; J: TRBJ2-3; D: TRBD2; size: -; CDR3: CSAKRLAGGPGDTQYF; DNA: TGCAGTGCTAAAAGACTAGCGGGGGGGCCGGGAGATACGCAGTATTTT
V: TRBV18; J: TRBJ2-7; D: -; size: -; CDR3: CASSPRAGAGFGHEQYF; DNA: TGTGCCAGCTCACCCAGGGCAGGGGCTGGATTTGGACACGAGCAGTACTTC
V: TRBV7-3; J: TRBJ2-7; D: TRBD2; size: -; CDR3: CASSLMSGGNQEIQYF; DNA: TGTGCCAGCAGCTTAATGAGCGGGGGTAATCAAGAGATCCAGTACTTC